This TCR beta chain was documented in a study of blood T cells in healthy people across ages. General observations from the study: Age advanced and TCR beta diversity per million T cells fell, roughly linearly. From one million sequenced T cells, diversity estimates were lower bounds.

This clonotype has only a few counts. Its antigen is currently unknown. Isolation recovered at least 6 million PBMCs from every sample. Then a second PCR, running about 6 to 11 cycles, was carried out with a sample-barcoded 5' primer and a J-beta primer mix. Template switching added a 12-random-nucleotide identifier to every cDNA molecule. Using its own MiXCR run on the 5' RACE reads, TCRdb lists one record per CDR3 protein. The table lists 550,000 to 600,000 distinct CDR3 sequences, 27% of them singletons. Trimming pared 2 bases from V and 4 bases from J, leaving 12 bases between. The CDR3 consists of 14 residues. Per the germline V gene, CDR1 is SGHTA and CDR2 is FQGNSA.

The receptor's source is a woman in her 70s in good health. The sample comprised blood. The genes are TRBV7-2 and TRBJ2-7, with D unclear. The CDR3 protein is CASSLMVSMYEQYF. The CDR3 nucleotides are TGTGCCAGCAGCTTAATGGTTAGCATGTACGAGCAGTACTTC. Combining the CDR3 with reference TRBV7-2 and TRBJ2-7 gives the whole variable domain GAGVSQSPSNKVTEKGKDVELRCDPISGHTALYWYRQSLGQGLEFLIYFQGNSAPDKSGLPSDRFSAERTGGSVSTLTIQRTQQEDSAVYLCASSLMVSMYEQYFGPGTRLTVT.